This T cell receptor (beta chain) was observed in a study of cytomegalovirus exposure and HLA in healthy donors. General study points: There were under 200 TCR beta chains listed as cytomegalovirus-associated.

Note on this clone: Its antigen is not identified.

Primers for the PCR totalled 60 Vbeta and 13 Jbeta. Method: immunoSEQ multiplex PCR; TCRdb's copy keeps in-frame clones and lacks some. This table holds some 160,000 clones. Trimming removed 6 bases from V and 4 bases from J; junction bases left unmatched: 2. The CDR3 has 13 residues. The V gene's germline CDR1 is MRHNA and CDR2 SNTAGT. This clonotype was obtained from a man aged 30 to 39 in good health and CMV-seronegative. Sequencing was done on a sample of PBMCs. The chain uses TRBV6-4 and TRBJ1-1, with 10 bases aligning to TRBD1. The CDR3 reads CASRGTGATEAFF. The CDR3 DNA is TGTGCCAGCAGGGGGACAGGGGCCACTGAAGCTTTCTTT.